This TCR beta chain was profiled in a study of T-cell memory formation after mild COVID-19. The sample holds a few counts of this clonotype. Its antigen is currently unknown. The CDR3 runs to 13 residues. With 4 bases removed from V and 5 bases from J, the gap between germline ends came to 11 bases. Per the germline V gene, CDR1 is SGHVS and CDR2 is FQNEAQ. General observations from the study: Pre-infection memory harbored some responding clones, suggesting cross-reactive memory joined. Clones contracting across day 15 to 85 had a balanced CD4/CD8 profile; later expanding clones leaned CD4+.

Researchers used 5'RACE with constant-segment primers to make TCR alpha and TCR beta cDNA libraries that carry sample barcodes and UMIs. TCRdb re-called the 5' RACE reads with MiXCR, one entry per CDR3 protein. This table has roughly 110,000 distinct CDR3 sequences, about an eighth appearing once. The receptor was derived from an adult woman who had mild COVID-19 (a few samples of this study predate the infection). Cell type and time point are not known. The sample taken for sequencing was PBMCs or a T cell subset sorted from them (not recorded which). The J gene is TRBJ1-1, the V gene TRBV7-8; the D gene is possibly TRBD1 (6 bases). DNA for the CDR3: TGTGCCAGCAGCTCGGGGGGGCAGACTGAAGCTTTCTTT. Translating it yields CASSSGGQTEAFF.